A selection of T cell receptor beta chains follows, all from one sample in a study of blood T cell repertoires in COVID-19. TCRdb's copy holds only in-frame clones and misses some; the assay was immunoSEQ multiplex PCR. The sample gives 200,000 to 300,000 clones, about 82% of which show up once; roughly an eighth is in the top ten. Sequencing was carried out using peripheral blood. These receptors were collected from an older man with acute or convalescent COVID-19. CDR3s include the opening cysteine and the closing phenylalanine or tryptophan. The D gene is left open where the match is weak. Where a row states a size, it is once, few, many or the class of an expanded clone; other rows omit it.

>TRBV3-1/TRBV3-2|few|NA|TRBJ1-2
CASSRDGGGAYGYTF
TGTGCCAGCAGTCGTGATGGGGGGGGCGCCTATGGCTACACCTTC
>TRBV18|once|NA|TRBJ2-7
CASSPAYGSNSYEQYF
TGTGCCAGCTCACCAGCCTACGGGTCGAATTCCTACGAGCAGTACTTC
>TRBV7-2|once|NA|TRBJ1-5
CASSSQGFGNQPQHF
TGTGCCAGCAGCTCACAGGGTTTTGGCAATCAGCCCCAGCATTTT
>TRBV15|NA|NA|TRBJ2-5
CATSHRQVGETQYF
TGTGCCACCAGCCACCGACAGGTTGGGGAGACCCAGTACTTC
>TRBV10-2|NA|NA|TRBJ1-1
CASSESNGNTEAFF
TGCGCCAGCAGTGAGTCGAACGGGAACACTGAAGCTTTCTTT
>TRBV3-1/TRBV3-2|NA|NA|TRBJ1-5
CASSPTGSNQPQHF
TGTGCCAGCAGCCCAACGGGTAGCAATCAGCCCCAGCATTTT
>TRBV7-9|NA|NA|TRBJ2-6
CASSLGTAGANVLTF
TGTGCCAGCAGCTTAGGGACAGCTGGGGCCAACGTCCTGACTTTC
>TRBV5-1|NA|TRBD1|TRBJ2-5
CASSLGQGQETQYF
TGCGCCAGCAGTTTGGGACAGGGGCAAGAGACCCAGTACTTC
>TRBV28|once|NA|TRBJ1-1
CASGRVNTEAFF
TGTGCCTCGGGGAGAGTGAACACTGAAGCTTTCTTT
>TRBV27|NA|TRBD2|TRBJ2-2
CASSLQSRGGNTGELFF
TGTGCCAGCAGTTTACAATCGCGGGGGGGCAACACCGGGGAGCTGTTTTTT
>TRBV19|NA|TRBD1|TRBJ1-2
CASSARQGMTYYGYTF
TGTGCCAGTAGTGCGCGACAGGGGATGACTTACTATGGCTACACCTTC
>TRBV5-4|once|TRBD1|TRBJ2-7
CASSSTGRDDEQYF
TGTGCCAGCAGCTCGACAGGGAGAGACGACGAGCAGTACTTC
>TRBV28|NA|TRBD1|TRBJ2-7
CASRPGQGYEQYF
TGTGCCAGTAGACCGGGACAGGGCTACGAGCAGTACTTC
>TRBV6-2/TRBV6-3|NA|TRBD1|TRBJ2-7
CASSPDRDSYEQYF
TGTGCCAGCAGCCCGGACAGGGACTCCTACGAGCAGTACTTC
>TRBV6-2/TRBV6-3|NA|NA|TRBJ1-5
CASSYEGRSNQPQHF
TGTGCCAGCAGTTACGAGGGTCGGAGCAATCAGCCCCAGCATTTT
>TRBV19|few|TRBD2|TRBJ2-5
CASSTSGGRQETQYF
TGTGCCAGTAGTACTAGCGGGGGCAGACAAGAGACCCAGTACTTC
>TRBV2|NA|NA|TRBJ2-3
CASSYSSDTQYF
TGTGCCAGCAGCTATTCCTCAGATACGCAGTATTTT
>TRBV19|NA|TRBD1|TRBJ1-5
CASSQGQGASQPQHF
TGTGCCAGTAGTCAAGGACAGGGGGCAAGTCAGCCCCAGCATTTT
>TRBV28|NA|NA|TRBJ1-1
CASSLSGSGETEAFF
TGTGCCAGCAGTTTATCGGGGTCGGGGGAAACTGAAGCTTTCTTT
>TRBV5-8|NA|TRBD1|TRBJ2-1
CASSWDSSSQFF
TGTGCCAGCAGTTGGGACAGTTCTTCCCAGTTCTTC
>TRBV5-1|NA|NA|TRBJ2-7
CASFPGDHSYEQYF
TGCGCCAGCTTTCCGGGAGACCACTCCTACGAGCAGTACTTC
>TRBV7-8|NA|TRBD1|TRBJ2-7
CASSFRQGALGREQYF
TGTGCCAGCAGCTTCAGACAGGGGGCCTTAGGACGGGAGCAGTACTTC
>TRBV5-1|few|TRBD1|TRBJ1-5
CASSLAGTENQPQHF
TGCGCCAGCAGCTTGGCCGGGACAGAAAATCAGCCCCAGCATTTT
>TRBV12-3/TRBV12-4|NA|TRBD1|TRBJ1-2
CASSWTGHGYTF
TGTGCCAGCAGTTGGACAGGGCACGGCTACACCTTC
>TRBV19|NA|TRBD1|TRBJ2-5
CASKGTGVEGETQYF
TGTGCCAGTAAGGGGACAGGAGTTGAGGGGGAGACCCAGTACTTC
>TRBV3-1/TRBV3-2|once|TRBD2|TRBJ2-7
CASSQVRREGPPSSDEQYF
TGTGCCAGCAGCCAAGTGAGGAGGGAGGGGCCACCTTCTAGTGACGAGCAGTACTTC
>TRBV2|NA|TRBD1|TRBJ2-5
CASSSGDRALETQYF
TGTGCCAGCAGTTCAGGGGACAGGGCCCTTGAGACCCAGTACTTC
>TRBV5-4|NA|NA|TRBJ2-3
CASSDGGARREDTQYF
TGTGCCAGCAGCGACGGAGGGGCCCGCCGGGAAGATACGCAGTATTTT
>TRBV27|NA|TRBD2|TRBJ2-3
CASSRTSANPSTDTQYF
TGTGCCAGCAGTCGGACTAGCGCGAACCCTAGCACAGATACGCAGTATTTT
>TRBV6-6|NA|NA|TRBJ1-1
CASSYSSGEAFF
TGTGCCAGCAGTTACTCGTCGGGTGAAGCTTTCTTT
>TRBV4-2|NA|NA|TRBJ1-1
CASSQDGGFTEAFF
TGTGCCAGCAGCCAAGACGGGGGATTCACTGAAGCTTTCTTT
>TRBV5-1|NA|TRBD2|TRBJ2-3
CASSQGLAGGKDTQYF
TGCGCCAGCAGCCAGGGACTAGCGGGAGGAAAAGATACGCAGTATTTT
>TRBV7-9|NA|TRBD2|TRBJ2-1
CASSPLAGDYNEQFF
TGTGCCAGCAGCCCCTTGGCGGGGGACTACAATGAGCAGTTCTTC
>TRBV9|NA|TRBD1|TRBJ1-6
CASSQSPGQGVYSPLHF
TGTGCCAGCAGCCAGAGCCCGGGACAGGGGGTGTATTCACCCCTCCACTTT
>TRBV5-1|NA|TRBD1|TRBJ2-1
CASSLGGQTNYNEQFF
TGCGCCAGCAGCTTGGGGGGACAGACCAACTACAATGAGCAGTTCTTC
>TRBV9|NA|TRBD1|TRBJ1-6
CASSETGTGSSPLHF
TGTGCCAGCAGCGAGACTGGGACAGGGTCCTCACCCCTCCACTTT
>TRBV18|once|TRBD1|TRBJ1-5
CASSLGQGSNQPQHF
TGTGCCAGCTCACTCGGACAGGGAAGCAATCAGCCCCAGCATTTT
>TRBV20-1|once|TRBD1|TRBJ1-1
CSASKQGRNTEAFF
TGCAGTGCTAGTAAACAGGGGCGGAACACTGAAGCTTTCTTT
>TRBV19|NA|TRBD1|TRBJ2-5
CASSYRQGAQETQYF
TGTGCCAGTAGCTACCGACAGGGGGCGCAGGAGACCCAGTACTTC
>TRBV7-2|NA|NA|TRBJ1-5
CASSLVGGRNNQPQHF
TGTGCCAGCAGCTTAGTGGGGGGGCGGAACAATCAGCCCCAGCATTTT